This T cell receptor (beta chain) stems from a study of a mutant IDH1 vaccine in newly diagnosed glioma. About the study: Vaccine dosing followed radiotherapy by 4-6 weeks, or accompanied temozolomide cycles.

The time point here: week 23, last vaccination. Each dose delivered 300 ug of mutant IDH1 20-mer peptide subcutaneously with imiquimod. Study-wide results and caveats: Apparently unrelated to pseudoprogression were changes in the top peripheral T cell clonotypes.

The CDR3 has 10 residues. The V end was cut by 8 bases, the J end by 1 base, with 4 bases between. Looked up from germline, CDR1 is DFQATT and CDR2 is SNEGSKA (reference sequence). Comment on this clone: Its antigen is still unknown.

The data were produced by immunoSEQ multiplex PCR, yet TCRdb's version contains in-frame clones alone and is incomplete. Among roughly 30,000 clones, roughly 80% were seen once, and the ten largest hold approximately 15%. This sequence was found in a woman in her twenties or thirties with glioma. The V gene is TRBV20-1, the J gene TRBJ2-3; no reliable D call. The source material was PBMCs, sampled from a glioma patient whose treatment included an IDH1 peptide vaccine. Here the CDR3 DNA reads TGCAGTACCTGCACAGATACGCAGTATTTT. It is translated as CSTCTDTQYF.